Listed below are T cell receptor beta chains from one sample, sequenced in a study of cytomegalovirus exposure and HLA in healthy donors. Here immunoSEQ multiplex PCR was the method, and the copy in TCRdb shows in-frame clones only, minus some. The data show about 51,000 clones, and the top ten clones hold around 2.3%. The specimen sequenced was PBMCs. The receptors here all came from a female donor in good health and CMV-seronegative. CDR3s include the opening cysteine and the closing phenylalanine or tryptophan. The D gene is left open where the match is weak.

d_call,v_call,j_call,cdr3_aa,cdr3_nt
TRBD2,TRBV30,TRBJ2-2,CAWSDTTSGRAGGELFF,TGTGCCTGGAGCGATACGACTAGCGGGAGGGCCGGCGGGGAGCTGTTTTTT
TRBD2,TRBV28,TRBJ2-5,CASSLRSGGTQETQYF,TGTGCCAGCAGTTTGAGAAGCGGGGGGACCCAAGAGACCCAGTACTTC
.,TRBV18,TRBJ1-1,CASSPTARDTEAFF,TGTGCCAGCTCACCGACCGCCCGGGACACTGAAGCTTTCTTT
TRBD2,TRBV29-1,TRBJ2-3,CSVEGTSGSRTDTQYF,TGCAGCGTTGAAGGGACTAGCGGGAGCCGGACAGATACGCAGTATTTT
TRBD2,TRBV2,TRBJ2-5,CASMERGGQETQYF,TGTGCCAGCATGGAGCGGGGGGGCCAAGAGACCCAGTACTTC
.,TRBV7-2,TRBJ2-6,CASSLDRAGANVLTF,TGTGCCAGCAGCTTAGACAGGGCTGGGGCCAACGTCCTGACTTTC
.,TRBV5-4,TRBJ2-7,CASSFPGGEDEQYF,TGTGCCAGCAGCTTCCCGGGGGGCGAGGACGAGCAGTACTTC
TRBD1,TRBV4-3,TRBJ1-5,CASSQDRTGEDQPQHF,TGCGCCAGCAGCCAAGATCGGACAGGGGAGGATCAGCCCCAGCATTTT
.,TRBV30,TRBJ1-5,CAWSGAGQPQHF,TGTGCCTGGAGTGGGGCTGGGCAGCCCCAGCATTTT
.,TRBV27,TRBJ2-7,CASSSRQSSYEQYF,TGTGCCAGCAGTTCAAGACAGTCCAGCTACGAGCAGTACTTC
TRBD1,TRBV28,TRBJ1-5,CASSPTGGLGQPQHF,TGTGCCAGCAGCCCAACAGGGGGCCTGGGTCAGCCCCAGCATTTT
.,TRBV19,TRBJ1-2,CASSDYLYGYTF,TGTGCCAGTAGCGACTACCTTTATGGCTACACCTTC
TRBD2,TRBV5-1,TRBJ2-1,CASAGLAGDLEQFF,TGCGCCAGTGCCGGACTAGCGGGAGATTTGGAGCAGTTCTTC
.,TRBV6-5,TRBJ2-7,CASSDTYEQYF,TGTGCCAGCAGTGACACCTACGAGCAGTACTTC
TRBD1,TRBV29-1,TRBJ2-1,CSVSRSTGGKNEQFF,TGCAGCGTCAGCAGGTCTACAGGGGGCAAGAATGAGCAGTTCTTC
.,TRBV6-6,TRBJ1-2,CASSYGGEANYGYTF,TGTGCCAGCAGTTACGGGGGGGAAGCTAACTATGGCTACACCTTC
TRBD2,TRBV7-3,TRBJ2-3,CASSPGGVTDTQYF,TGTGCCAGCAGCCCCGGGGGGGTAACAGATACGCAGTATTTT
TRBD2,TRBV5-1,TRBJ2-7,CASSFTSGRGTYEQYF,TGCGCCAGCAGCTTCACTAGCGGGAGGGGCACCTACGAGCAGTACTTC
TRBD2,TRBV30,TRBJ2-1,CAWSRWTSDAWEQFF,TGTGCCTGGAGTAGATGGACTAGTGACGCTTGGGAGCAGTTCTTC
.,TRBV21-1,TRBJ1-2,CASTLDRFGYGYTF,TGTGCCAGCACCTTGGACAGGTTTGGGTATGGCTACACCTTC
TRBD2,TRBV19,TRBJ2-1,CASSIDRTSGRHEQFF,TGTGCCAGTAGTATAGATCGGACTAGCGGGAGGCATGAGCAGTTCTTC
.,TRBV30,TRBJ2-7,CAWSWQNVNEQYF,TGTGCCTGGAGTTGGCAGAACGTTAACGAGCAGTACTTC
.,TRBV4-2,TRBJ1-1,CASSQEDGSEAFF,TGTGCCAGCAGCCAAGAGGATGGGAGTGAAGCTTTCTTT
TRBD2,TRBV7-9,TRBJ2-1,CASSHHRTSGSRDEQFF,TGTGCCAGCAGCCACCACCGCACTAGCGGGAGTCGGGATGAGCAGTTCTTC
TRBD1,TRBV5-6,TRBJ1-2,CASSSGDRGGNGYTF,TGTGCCAGCAGCTCAGGGGACAGGGGTGGAAATGGCTACACCTTC
.,TRBV6-5,TRBJ1-6,CASTPRGSPLHF,TGTGCCAGCACTCCTAGGGGCTCACCCCTCCACTTT
TRBD1,TRBV6-1,TRBJ1-5,CASSEATGRNQPQHF,TGTGCCAGCAGTGAAGCGACAGGGAGGAATCAGCCCCAGCATTTT
TRBD2,TRBV7-3,TRBJ2-3,CASSYSGRAGLRTDTQYF,TGTGCCAGCAGTTATAGCGGGAGGGCCGGTCTTAGGACAGATACGCAGTATTTT
.,TRBV30,TRBJ2-1,CAWSVDLTGYNEQFF,TGTGCCTGGAGTGTAGACTTAACCGGCTACAATGAGCAGTTCTTC
.,TRBV29-1,TRBJ2-1,CSVSRNSYNEQFF,TGCAGCGTTTCTAGAAACTCCTACAATGAGCAGTTCTTC
.,TRBV7-2,TRBJ1-5,CASSLDRVQPQHF,TGTGCCAGCAGCTTAGACAGGGTCCAGCCCCAGCATTTT
.,TRBV5-1,TRBJ1-2,CASTLHQSGDYGYTF,TGCGCCAGCACCCTTCACCAGAGCGGGGACTATGGCTACACCTTC
.,TRBV30,TRBJ1-5,CAWSGERGTQPQHF,TGTGCCTGGAGTGGGGAAAGGGGGACCCAGCCCCAGCATTTT
TRBD1,TRBV18,TRBJ2-3,CASSRDREDTQYF,TGTGCCAGCTCGAGGGACAGGGAAGATACGCAGTATTTT
TRBD1,TRBV30,TRBJ1-2,CAWSGTGDYGYTF,TGTGCCTGGAGCGGAACAGGGGACTATGGCTACACCTTC
.,TRBV13,TRBJ1-1,CASSLLLNTEAFF,TGTGCCAGCAGCTTGCTACTCAACACTGAAGCTTTCTTT
TRBD2,TRBV9,TRBJ2-7,CASSVTSGGYEQYF,TGTGCCAGCAGCGTAACTAGCGGGGGGTACGAGCAGTACTTC
.,TRBV5-6,TRBJ1-4,CASSFKQTNEKLFF,TGTGCCAGCAGCTTTAAGCAAACTAATGAAAAACTGTTTTTT
.,TRBV28,TRBJ1-1,CASTLETPGHRGVEAFF,TGTGCCAGCACCCTTGAAACACCGGGACACCGGGGGGTAGAAGCTTTCTTT
TRBD2,TRBV7-3,TRBJ2-5,CASSAGGPEETQYF,TGTGCCAGCAGCGCGGGGGGGCCGGAGGAGACCCAGTACTTC
TRBD1,TRBV30,TRBJ1-1,CAWKGQGRIEAFF,TGTGCCTGGAAGGGACAGGGCAGGATTGAAGCTTTCTTT
TRBD2,TRBV4-3,TRBJ2-7,CASSSRLAGYEQYF,TGCGCCAGCAGCTCCAGACTAGCGGGATACGAGCAGTACTTC
TRBD1,TRBV6-5,TRBJ1-4,CASSQDRGEKLFF,TGTGCCAGCAGTCAGGACAGGGGTGAAAAACTGTTTTTT
TRBD2,TRBV5-1,TRBJ2-1,CASSLGPRRGTYNEQFF,TGCGCCAGCAGCTTGGGACCAAGGCGGGGGACCTACAATGAGCAGTTCTTC
.,TRBV4-1,TRBJ2-5,CASSQGEASGETQYF,TGCGCCAGCAGCCAAGGCGAAGCGTCGGGAGAGACCCAGTACTTC
TRBD2,TRBV4-3,TRBJ2-5,CASSQNSGGVQETQYF,TGCGCCAGCAGCCAAAATAGCGGGGGGGTCCAAGAGACCCAGTACTTC
.,TRBV4-2,TRBJ2-7,CASSLKDSLYEQYF,TGTGCCAGCAGCCTTAAGGACAGCCTCTACGAGCAGTACTTC
.,TRBV18,TRBJ2-3,CASSPELEADTQYF,TGTGCCAGCTCACCGGAGCTAGAGGCGGATACGCAGTATTTT
.,TRBV5-1,TRBJ2-7,CASSTGDLYEQYF,TGCGCCAGCAGTACGGGAGACCTCTACGAGCAGTACTTC
TRBD1,TRBV10-3,TRBJ2-7,CAISQGAGNEQYF,TGTGCCATCAGTCAGGGGGCAGGAAACGAGCAGTACTTC
.,TRBV2,TRBJ2-5,CASKTTQYQETQYF,TGTGCCAGCAAAACTACCCAGTACCAAGAGACCCAGTACTTC
TRBD2,TRBV10-3,TRBJ2-3,CAISESREADTQYF,TGTGCCATCAGTGAGTCACGGGAGGCAGATACGCAGTATTTT
.,TRBV21-1,TRBJ2-7,CASSGRTGRLDLRQYF,TGTGCCAGCAGCGGGCGAACCGGTCGCCTCGATCTCCGGCAGTACTTC
.,TRBV6-6,TRBJ2-2,CASSLSGADTGELFF,TGTGCCAGCAGTCTGTCGGGAGCAGACACCGGGGAGCTGTTTTTT
.,TRBV29-1,TRBJ1-1,CSGAGTEAFF,TGCAGCGGGGCTGGGACTGAAGCTTTCTTT
.,TRBV4-1,TRBJ2-5,CASSSGIVETQYF,TGCGCCAGCAGCTCCGGGATTGTAGAGACCCAGTACTTC
TRBD2,TRBV7-2,TRBJ2-7,CASSRERLAGVVEQYF,TGTGCCAGCAGCCGAGAAAGACTAGCGGGAGTCGTCGAGCAGTACTTC